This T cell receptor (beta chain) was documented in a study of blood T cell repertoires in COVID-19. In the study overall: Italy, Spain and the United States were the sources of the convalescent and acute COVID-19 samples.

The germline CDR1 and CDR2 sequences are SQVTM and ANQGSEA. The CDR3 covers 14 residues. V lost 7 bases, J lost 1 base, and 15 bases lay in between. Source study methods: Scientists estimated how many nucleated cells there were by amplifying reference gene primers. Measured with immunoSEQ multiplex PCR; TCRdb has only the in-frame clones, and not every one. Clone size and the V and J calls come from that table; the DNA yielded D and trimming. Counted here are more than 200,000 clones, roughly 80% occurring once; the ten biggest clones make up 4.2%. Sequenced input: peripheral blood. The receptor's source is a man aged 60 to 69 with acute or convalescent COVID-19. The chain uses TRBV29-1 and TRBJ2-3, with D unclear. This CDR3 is CSGRRGVGTDTQYF. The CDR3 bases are TGCAGCGGGCGACGAGGAGTCGGCACAGATACGCAGTATTTT.